What follows is one TCR beta chain and its context. The target antigen is unknown. The study ran its PCR with 60 Vbeta and 13 Jbeta primers. The table came from immunoSEQ multiplex PCR; TCRdb's copy has only in-frame clones and leaves some out. In all, the sample yields over 100,000 clones. V gave up 5 bases and J gave up 8 bases; unmatched junction bases: 10. Germline lookup yields CDR1 MGHDK and CDR2 SYGVNS. The CDR3 totals 15 residues. This sample is part of a study of cytomegalovirus exposure and HLA in healthy donors. Whole-study findings and limits: Later analysis found that TCR beta chains associated with HLA were more clonally expanded than other, equally common chains.

Sequencing was done on a sample of PBMCs. The TCR sequence derives from a man between 40 and 49 years old in good health and CMV-seropositive. The chain employs TRBV25-1 and TRBJ1-4; 8 bases line up with TRBD1. CDR3 residues: CASSPPTGVGEKLFF. DNA of the CDR3: TGTGCCAGCAGTCCCCCGACAGGGGTTGGAGAAAAACTGTTTTTT.